The clone carrying this TCR beta chain came up many times. Its cognate antigen is unknown. TCRdb processed the reads anew with MiXCR; each CDR3 protein has one entry. Among 550,000 to 850,000 distinct CDR3 sequences listed, roughly a third were seen once. The record originates from a study of T cell repertoires in cytomegalovirus infection. Study context: Alongside well-studied HLA-B-restricted CMV epitopes, recently identified HLA-C-restricted CMV epitopes were also used. An indication of both CMV infection and matching HLA type came from public TCR beta signatures.

The study's findings and limits: In two of eight donors, the top clonotype was HLA-C-restricted CMV-specific. Totalled public TCR beta family frequency picked out people who carried CMV plus the relevant HLA.

This specimen was cultured PBMCs, taken from culture after CMV antigen stimulation. The receptor was derived from a human donor in good health (CMV status not recorded). Some clones in this sample may be carry-over from other donors' samples.

The CDR3 DNA sequence: TGTGCCAGCAGCTTAGTGAGGGGGGGCTACAATGAGCAGTTCTTC. As protein: CASSLVRGGYNEQFF. V is TRBV7-2 and J is TRBJ2-1; maybe TRBD2 (7 bases). This CDR3 region has 15 residues. The ends were cut back, 1 base at V and 3 bases at J, with 10 bases in the middle. Looked up from germline, CDR1 is SGHTA and CDR2 is FQGNSA. The full variable domain, with the rest looked up from reference TRBV7-2 and TRBJ2-1, is GAGVSQSPSNKVTEKGKDVELRCDPISGHTALYWYRQSLGQGLEFLIYFQGNSAPDKSGLPSDRFSAERTGGSVSTLTIQRTQQEDSAVYLCASSLVRGGYNEQFFGPGTRLTVL.